The T cell receptor beta chain under discussion was sequenced for a study of T-cell memory formation after mild COVID-19. Overall study context: TCR clusters were mostly confined to one donor each.

Constant-segment primers were used for 5'RACE, and the resulting TCR alpha and TCR beta cDNA libraries carried sample barcodes and UMIs. TCRdb reprocessed the 5' RACE reads via MiXCR and lists one record per CDR3 protein. The profile covers around 300,000 distinct CDR3 sequences, with 10% to 15% appearing a single time and about a fifth taken by the ten largest. The CDR3 is 15 residues long. Trimming took 5 bases from V and 7 from J, leaving 18 bases between them. CDR1 SEHNR and CDR2 FQNEAQ come from the germline V gene (reference sequence). Whole-study results and caveats: Researchers could not confirm that second-wave clones peaking on day 37 targeted SARS-CoV-2.

A few counts support this clonotype. Its antigen remains unidentified. Sequencing input: PBMCs or a T cell subset sorted from them (not recorded which). The clonotype originates from a young man who had mild COVID-19 (a few samples of this study predate the infection). Cell type and time point are not known. V and J are TRBV7-9 and TRBJ2-1; D may be TRBD1 (5 bases). The CDR3 is CASSPKFRVGNEQFF. The DNA of the CDR3 is TGTGCCAGCAGCCCGAAGTTCAGGGTTGGGAATGAGCAGTTCTTC.